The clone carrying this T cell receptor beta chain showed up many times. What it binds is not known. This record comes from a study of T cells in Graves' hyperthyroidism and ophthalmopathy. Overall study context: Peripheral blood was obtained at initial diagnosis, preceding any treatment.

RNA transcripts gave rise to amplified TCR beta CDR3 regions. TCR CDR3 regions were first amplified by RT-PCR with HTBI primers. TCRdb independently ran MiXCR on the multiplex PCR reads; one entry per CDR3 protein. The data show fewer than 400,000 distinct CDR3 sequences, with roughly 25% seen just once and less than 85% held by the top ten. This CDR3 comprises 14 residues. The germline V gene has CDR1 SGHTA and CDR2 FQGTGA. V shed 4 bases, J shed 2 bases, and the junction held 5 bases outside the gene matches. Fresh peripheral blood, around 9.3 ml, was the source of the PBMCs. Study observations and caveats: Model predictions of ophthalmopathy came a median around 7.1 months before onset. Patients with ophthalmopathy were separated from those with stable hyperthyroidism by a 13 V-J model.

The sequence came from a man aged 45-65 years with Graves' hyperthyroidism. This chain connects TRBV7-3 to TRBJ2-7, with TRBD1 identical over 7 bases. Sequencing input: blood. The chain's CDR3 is CASSSGQKTYEQYF. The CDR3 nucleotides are TGTGCCAGCAGCTCGGGACAGAAGACCTACGAGCAGTACTTC.